The 28 T cell receptor beta chains given below trace back to one sample, sequenced in a study of shared clonotypes between healthy human individuals. Generated by immunoSEQ multiplex PCR, the TCRdb table keeps only in-frame clones and is missing some. The repertoire holds a few million clones, with around 90% as singletons. Sequenced sample: naive CD4+ T cells sorted from blood. The subset here: CD45RA+ positively selected. These receptor sequences come from a man aged 18 to 29 in good health.

The chain employs TRBV27 and TRBJ1-2; D perhaps matches TRBD1 (6 bases). Germline CDR1 reads MNHEY; CDR2 reads SMNVEV (reference sequence). The length of the CDR3 is 16 residues. Deletions cut 2 bases from V and 5 bases from J, with 18 bases between. The CDR3 DNA sequence: TGTGCCAGCAGTTTACGCTTCAGGGACACTAGATATGGCTACACCTTC. Translating it yields CASSLRFRDTRYGYTF.

V gene TRBV6-1 combines with J gene TRBJ1-6; maybe TRBD1 (5 bases). The CDR3 covers 14 residues. Trimming removed 5 bases at V and 7 bases at J, with 12 bases between. Germline CDR1 MNHNS, CDR2 SASEGT. CDR3 amino acids: CASSSKGMNSPLHF. In nucleotides, the CDR3 is TGTGCCAGCAGTTCGAAGGGGATGAATTCACCCCTCCACTTT.

This chain links TRBV25-1 with TRBJ1-4, with D possibly being TRBD1 (6 bases). V was clipped by 7 bases and J by 7 bases, with 19 bases between them. This CDR3 has 15 amino acids. CDR1 and CDR2 from the germline V gene are MGHDK and SYGVNS. Here the CDR3 reads CASTQGGGGTEKLFF. The CDR3 bases are TGTGCCAGCACTCAAGGGGGGGGAGGCACTGAAAAACTGTTTTTT.

The rearrangement uses TRBV12-5 and TRBJ1-1; 9 positions match TRBD1. The germline V gene encodes CDR1 LGHNT and CDR2 FRNRAP. With V trimmed by 1 base and J by 8 bases, 8 bases remained unmatched. This CDR3 spans 15 amino acids. CDR3 coding DNA: TGTGCTAGTGGTTTGGCCACAGGGGGCGCATCGGAAGCTTTCTTT. The encoded protein is CASGLATGGASEAFF.

This rearrangement joins TRBV27 to TRBJ2-2; D possibly uses TRBD1 or TRBD2 (6 bases each). Per germline, CDR1 MNHEY and CDR2 SMNVEV (reference sequence). V was cut by 7 bases and J by 4 bases, with 13 bases left in between. The CDR3 sequence is 14 residues long. This CDR3 reads CASKVRGATGELFF. CDR3 DNA: TGTGCCAGCAAGGTGAGGGGGGCCACCGGGGAGCTGTTTTTT.

Here the CDR3 DNA reads TGTGCCAGCAGAGAGGTAGCCATTGAGCAGTTCTTC. Translated, it gives CASREVAIEQFF. V usage is TRBV6-1 and J usage is TRBJ2-1, with D hard to call. V lost 6 bases, J lost 9 bases, and 12 bases lay in between. The CDR3 runs 12 residues. Germline V gene lookup returns CDR1 MNHNS and CDR2 SASEGT.

The gene calls are TRBV6-1 and TRBJ1-1, with D possibly being TRBD1 (6 bases). Germline values: CDR1 MNHNS, CDR2 SASEGT. V was shortened by 7 bases and J by 1 base, with 13 bases between the two germline ends. This CDR3 is built from 14 residues. The CDR3 protein is CASILQGSNTEAFF. The CDR3 DNA reads as TGTGCCAGCATTTTACAGGGTTCGAACACTGAAGCTTTCTTT.

Of note for this clone: Within the sample, other DNA sequences also encode this same CDR3. The V and J genes are TRBV7-2 and TRBJ2-3, with 7 positions matching TRBD2. Trimming at V came to 0 bases and at J to 0 bases, leaving 0 bases not matched to a gene. The CDR3 consists of 15 residues. Germline V CDR1 and CDR2: SGHTA, FQGNSA. The CDR3 sequence: CASSLAGGSTDTQYF. CDR3 DNA sequence: TGTGCCAGCAGCTTAGCGGGAGGGAGCACAGATACGCAGTATTTT.

J is TRBJ2-7 and V is TRBV6-5; TRBD2 agrees at 10 bases. Germline V gene sequence: CDR1 MNHEY, CDR2 SVGAGI. This CDR3 spans 14 amino acids. Unmatched junction bases numbered 4, after V lost 3 bases and J lost 5 bases. The CDR3 DNA is TGTGCCAGCAGTTATTCTAGCGGGAGCAACGAGCAGTACTTC. This sequence encodes CASSYSSGSNEQYF.

About this clone: This specimen includes other DNA sequences encoding the same CDR3. The chain carries TRBV18 and TRBJ2-7, with 9 bases lining up with TRBD1. V gave up 0 bases and J gave up 3 bases; unmatched junction bases: 3. The CDR3 covers 15 residues. Germline V lookup: CDR1 KGHSH, CDR2 LQKENI. The CDR3 here is CASSPPGGQGYEQYF. DNA of the CDR3: TGTGCCAGCTCACCACCGGGGGGACAGGGCTACGAGCAGTACTTC.

The gene calls are TRBV7-2 and TRBJ2-7; D not certain. The CDR3 spans 12 residues. The V and J ends lost 3 bases and 3 bases respectively, with 6 bases between them. CDR1 and CDR2 from the germline V gene are SGHTA and FQGNSA. CDR3 protein: CASSLTYYEQYF. CDR3 coding DNA: TGTGCCAGCAGCTTGACCTACTACGAGCAGTACTTC.

CDR3 sequence: CASSQFGRSDSGNTIYF. The CDR3 DNA reads as TGCGCCAGCAGCCAATTCGGTCGTTCAGACTCTGGAAACACCATATATTTT. This chain connects TRBV4-3 to TRBJ1-3; no clear D. V was shortened by 2 bases and J by 0 bases, with 14 bases between the two germline ends. This CDR3 is built from 17 residues. The germline V gene encodes CDR1 LGHNA and CDR2 YSLEER.

The chain employs TRBV10-3 and TRBJ1-2; the D is unclear. The CDR3 length is 12 residues. CDR1 is ENHRY and CDR2 is SYGVKD in the germline V gene. Trimming cost V 8 bases and J 4 bases, with 11 bases left between them. The CDR3 spells CAIRGLSYGYTF. The CDR3 DNA sequence: TGTGCCATCCGCGGACTCAGCTATGGCTACACCTTC.

V usage is TRBV4-1 and J usage is TRBJ1-5, with D uncertain. Trimming took off 4 bases at V and 12 bases at J, with 19 bases between the two ends. Germline CDR1 reads MGHRA; CDR2 reads YSYEKL. The CDR3 is made up of 14 amino acids. CDR3 loop: CASSPAGLEKDQHF. The DNA for the CDR3 is TGCGCCAGCAGCCCCGCCGGGCTAGAAAAGGACCAGCATTTT.

V usage is TRBV28 and J usage is TRBJ1-1; 9 positions match TRBD1. Per germline, CDR1 MDHEN and CDR2 SYDVKM. This CDR3 region has 14 residues. Germline trimming cut 5 bases from V and 8 bases from J; bases unmatched to any gene: 9. The CDR3 sequence: CASSARDRAREAFF. The CDR3 nucleotides are TGTGCCAGCAGTGCCCGGGACAGGGCACGAGAAGCTTTCTTT.

The chain combines TRBV4-3 with TRBJ1-1; 8 nucleotides agree with TRBD1. V shed 7 bases, J shed 0 bases, and the junction held 10 bases outside the gene matches. This CDR3 region has 16 residues. Looked up from germline, CDR1 is LGHNA and CDR2 is YSLEER. The CDR3, as DNA: TGCGCCAGCAACCAGACAAACAGGGGGTTGAACACTGAAGCTTTCTTT. The encoded protein is CASNQTNRGLNTEAFF.

In DNA form, the CDR3 reads TGTGCCAGTAGTACCCCGGACAGCATGAACACTGAAGCTTTCTTT. Protein: CASSTPDSMNTEAFF. V usage is TRBV19 and J usage is TRBJ1-1; D is perhaps TRBD1 (6 bases). The germline V gene encodes CDR1 LNHDA and CDR2 SQIVND (reference sequence). V was cut by 4 bases and J by 0 bases, with 12 bases left in between. The CDR3 is 15 amino acids.

This chain uses TRBV30 with TRBJ2-7; TRBD1 matches 8 bases. The V and J ends lost 3 bases and 5 bases, in that order; junction bases with no gene match: 6. Germline V gives CDR1 GTSNPN, CDR2 SVGIG (reference sequence). There are 13 residues in the CDR3. The CDR3 DNA is TGTGCCTGGAGCTACAGGGGGAGCAACGAGCAGTACTTC. Encoded protein: CAWSYRGSNEQYF. The complete variable domain, with remaining parts taken from reference TRBV30 and TRBJ2-7, reads SQTIHQWPATLVQPVGSPLSLECTVEGTSNPNLYWYRQAAGRGLQLLFYSVGIGQISSEVPQNLSASRPQDRQFILSSKKLLLSDSGFYLCAWSYRGSNEQYFGPGTRLTVT.

The chain combines TRBV5-6 with TRBJ2-7, with TRBD2 matching over 9 bases. The CDR3 runs 15 residues. Losses at the gene ends were 4 bases for V and 5 bases for J; bases not matched to a gene: 10. The V gene's germline CDR1 is SGHDT and CDR2 YYEEEE. The CDR3 loop is CASSRRRLAGNEQYF. CDR3 coding DNA: TGTGCCAGCAGCCGGAGGCGTCTAGCGGGAAACGAGCAGTACTTC.

This clone was seen only once. CDR3 in DNA: TGTGCCACCAGCAGATCCCCGACAGGGGGCGGAGGTACGCAGTATTTT. Translating gives CATSRSPTGGGGTQYF. The chain carries TRBV15 and TRBJ2-3, with 10 bases aligning to TRBD1. Germline CDR1 is LNHNV and CDR2 is YYDKDF (reference sequence). This CDR3 contains 16 residues. Unmatched junction bases numbered 10, after V lost 2 bases and J lost 8 bases.

This chain connects TRBV2 to TRBJ2-7; a possible D gene is TRBD1 (6 bases). The CDR3 contains 15 residues. Per the germline V gene, CDR1 is SNHLY and CDR2 is FYNNEI. Trimming pared 3 bases from V and 2 bases from J, leaving 14 bases between. This CDR3 is CASSDQGTSTYEQYF. CDR3 in DNA: TGTGCCAGCAGTGATCAGGGGACCTCAACCTACGAGCAGTACTTC.

This clone was recorded only once. This chain's CDR3 is CASSPTYEHSPLHF. CDR3 in DNA: TGTGCCAGCAGCCCAACCTACGAGCATTCACCCCTCCACTTT. The chain combines TRBV7-2 with TRBJ1-6; D gene unclear. Trimming shortened V by 5 bases and J by 8 bases, and 13 bases separated the two germline ends. CDR1 is SGHTA, CDR2 FQGNSA, per germline. This CDR3 has 14 residues.

The chain recombines TRBV4-1 with TRBJ2-7; TRBD2 agrees at 10 bases. Germline loops: CDR1 MGHRA, CDR2 YSYEKL. With V trimmed by 0 bases and J by 5 bases, 7 bases remained unmatched. CDR3 length: 16 amino acids. The CDR3, as DNA: TGCGCCAGCAGCCAAGAGGGGAGCGGGAGGGGGGACGAGCAGTACTTC. As protein: CASSQEGSGRGDEQYF.

V gene TRBV4-3 combines with J gene TRBJ2-7, with 7 bases that match TRBD1. The CDR3 covers 15 residues. In germline, CDR1 is LGHNA, CDR2 YSLEER. The V segment lost 3 bases and the J segment 5 bases; nucleotides outside the gene matches: 10. CDR3 protein: CASSHADRDQNEQYF. DNA for the CDR3: TGCGCCAGCAGCCACGCAGACAGGGATCAAAACGAGCAGTACTTC.

The chain is built from TRBV6-1 and TRBJ1-2, with D perhaps TRBD1 (6 bases). The CDR3 spans 14 residues. Trimming stripped 7 bases from V and 4 bases from J, with 16 bases between. The V gene's germline CDR1 is MNHNS and CDR2 SASEGT. The CDR3 loop is CASTRAKGGYGYTF. CDR3 sequence (DNA): TGTGCCAGCACCAGAGCGAAGGGGGGCTATGGCTACACCTTC.

The chain recombines TRBV19 with TRBJ2-2, with TRBD2 matching 7 bases. The length of the CDR3 is 16 residues. V gave up 1 base and J gave up 4 bases; unmatched junction bases: 6. Germline V gene data show CDR1 as LNHDA and CDR2 as SQIVND (reference sequence). The CDR3 protein is CASSIAPGTITGELFF. As DNA, the CDR3 is TGTGCCAGTAGTATAGCTCCCGGGACTATCACCGGGGAGCTGTTTTTT.

The chain is built from TRBV5-1 and TRBJ2-1; no definite D call. The CDR3 consists of 13 residues. Germline lookup yields CDR1 SGHRS and CDR2 YFSETQ. V lost 0 bases, J lost 11 bases, and 12 bases lay in between. The CDR3 here is CASSLESGRQQFF. Here the CDR3 DNA reads TGCGCCAGCAGCTTGGAAAGTGGGCGCCAGCAGTTCTTC.

This clone has just one count. This chain uses TRBV11-3 with TRBJ2-2; D uncertain. The CDR3 length is 14 residues. Trimming shortened V by 4 bases and J by 4 bases, and 10 bases separated the two germline ends. CDR1 and CDR2 (germline): SGHNT, YENEEA. Written as DNA, the CDR3 is TGTGCCAGCAGCTCTCCCCGCGCCACCGGGGAGCTGTTTTTT. Amino acids: CASSSPRATGELFF.